This T cell receptor (beta chain) comes out of a study of cytomegalovirus exposure and HLA in healthy donors. Study-level results: Around 160 TCR beta chains were listed as cytomegalovirus-associated.

Trimming pared 7 bases from V and 7 bases from J, leaving 14 bases between. This CDR3 comprises 14 residues. Germline V gene sequence: CDR1 MNHEY, CDR2 SMNVEV (reference sequence). As concerns this clone: Antigen specificity is unknown.

PCR primers comprised 60 Vbeta and 13 Jbeta primers. The assay was immunoSEQ multiplex PCR, and TCRdb's table has in-frame clones only and misses some. The data contain more than 95,000 clones, approximately 74% of them singletons. The sample taken for sequencing was PBMCs. The gene calls are TRBV27 and TRBJ1-6, with D perhaps TRBD1 (6 bases). This sequence originates from a middle-aged man in good health and CMV-seropositive. As DNA, the CDR3 is TGTGCCAGCACCTTACAGGGTAACAATTCACCCCTCCACTTT. This gives the protein CASTLQGNNSPLHF.